The 6 T cell receptor beta chains below were found in one sample sequenced in a study of OX40 agonist ivuxolimab in advanced cancers. Produced via immunoSEQ multiplex PCR; TCRdb's table is partial and in-frame only. The sample holds about 82,000 clones, more than 90% seen once. The sample here was CD4+ or CD8+ T cells sorted from blood, taken in a trial of the OX40 agonist ivuxolimab. These receptors were collected from an adult with an advanced solid tumor such as melanoma, head and neck, liver or kidney cancer.

The chain combines TRBV29-1 with TRBJ2-7; TRBD1 matches at 7 bases. Trimming removed 7 bases from V and 2 bases from J; junction bases left unmatched: 8. The germline gives CDR1 SQVTM, CDR2 ANQGSEA. The CDR3 totals 13 residues. The CDR3 nucleotides read TGCAGCGCCGGCGGGCAGGGGGCCTACGAGCAGTACTTC. This encodes CSAGGQGAYEQYF.

The chain carries TRBV29-1 and TRBJ2-3; D possibly corresponds to TRBD1 (6 bases). The CDR3 is 14 residues long. V gave up 4 bases and J gave up 3 bases, with 14 bases separating them. Germline V lookup: CDR1 SQVTM, CDR2 ANQGSEA. The CDR3 DNA is TGCAGCGTTGGTAGGTGGGGGCGAACAGATACGCAGTATTTT. It translates to CSVGRWGRTDTQYF.

The genes are TRBV7-9 and TRBJ2-1; D might be TRBD2 (5 bases). With 6 bases removed from V and 5 bases from J, the gap between germline ends came to 17 bases. CDR3 size: 15 residues. Germline V gives CDR1 SEHNR, CDR2 FQNEAQ (reference sequence). CDR3 bases: TGTGCCAGCAGTTCACTAGGCCCCCTCGACAATGAGCAGTTCTTC. Translation gives CASSSLGPLDNEQFF.

The chain is built from TRBV5-5 and TRBJ2-7; no clear D. Germline CDR1 and CDR2: SGHKS and YYEKEE (reference sequence). CDR3 length: 13 amino acids. The V gene lost 2 bases and the J gene lost 3 bases, with 9 bases spanning the gap. This CDR3 is CASSLVPDYEQYF. DNA of the CDR3: TGTGCCAGCAGCTTAGTGCCAGACTACGAGCAGTACTTC.

The V call is TRBV10-2, the J call TRBJ1-2; weak D call: TRBD1 (6 bases). Germline CDR1 WSHSY, CDR2 SAAADI. The CDR3 runs to 14 residues. Trimming removed 8 bases at V and 0 bases at J, with 13 bases between. Here the CDR3 reads CASRGTPANYGYTF. DNA for the CDR3: TGCGCCAGCCGCGGGACACCGGCTAACTATGGCTACACCTTC.

This clone was recorded a few times. The J gene is TRBJ1-2, the V gene TRBV19; 8 bases map to TRBD1. The CDR3 length is 13 residues. Germline V gene lookup returns CDR1 LNHDA and CDR2 SQIVND (reference sequence). J gave up 6 bases and V 6 bases, and 6 bases lay outside the gene matches. CDR3 sequence (DNA): TGTGCCAGTAGGATGACAGGGGCCGATGGCTACACCTTC. Translation gives CASRMTGADGYTF.